The T cell receptor beta chain described here comes from a study of shared clonotypes between healthy human individuals. Study context: CD4 naive cells filled three plates per donor, CD4 memory three, CD8 naive two and CD8 memory one. Overall study results and limits: Among donors, clonotype sharing was expected to be affected by sequencing depth.

V trimming: 10 bases; J trimming: 1 base; junction bases outside the gene matches: 4. Germline CDR1 and CDR2: LNHNV and YYDKDF (reference sequence). The CDR3 totals 13 residues. Deep-level running was used for the assay. The assay was immunoSEQ multiplex PCR, and TCRdb's table has in-frame clones only and misses some. The profile shows some 2,500,000 clones, approximately 93% of them singletons. Comment on this clone: The antigen remains undetermined.

HIV-negative, healthy adults without recent acute infections or vaccinations were the donors. This chain links TRBV15 with TRBJ2-3, with TRBD2 identical over 8 bases. Sequences were obtained from naive CD4+ T cells from PBMCs. Subset specified: CD45RA+ positively selected. This receptor was obtained from a young man in good health. Some clones in this sample may be carry-over from other donors' samples. Here the CDR3 reads CAIQTSGTDTQYF. CDR3 bases: TGTGCCATTCAGACTAGCGGCACAGATACGCAGTATTTT.